These 7 T cell receptor beta chains originate from one sample sequenced in a study of cytomegalovirus exposure and HLA in healthy donors. Amplification used 60 Vbeta primers and 13 Jbeta primers. Assay used: immunoSEQ multiplex PCR; TCRdb lists only in-frame clones, some missing. Here the sample spans about 120,000 clones, 60% to 85% being singletons. Sequencing input: PBMCs. Receptor source: a middle-aged woman in good health and CMV-seropositive.

This chain connects TRBV19 to TRBJ1-5; the match to TRBD1 covers 9 bases. Germline lookup yields CDR1 LNHDA and CDR2 SQIVND (reference sequence). V shed 5 bases, J shed 1 base, and the junction held 3 bases outside the gene matches. The CDR3 has 15 amino acids. The CDR3 protein is CASSPQGASNQPQHF. CDR3 DNA: TGTGCCAGTAGTCCACAGGGGGCAAGCAATCAGCCCCAGCATTTT. The full variable domain, completed using reference TRBV19 and TRBJ1-5, is DGGITQSPKYLFRKEGQNVTLSCEQNLNHDAMYWYRQDPGQGLRLIYYSQIVNDFQKGDIAEGYSVSREKKESFPLTVTSAQKNPTAFYLCASSPQGASNQPQHFGDGTRLSIL.

The chain combines TRBV4-1 with TRBJ1-5, with 7 bases lining up with TRBD1. This CDR3 is built from 18 residues. In germline, CDR1 is MGHRA, CDR2 YSYEKL. With 1 base clipped from V and 1 base from J, the junction kept 10 bases outside the gene matches. For the CDR3, the DNA is TGCGCCAGCAGCCAAGCCTCGGGACAGATACGAAGCAATCAGCCCCAGCATTTT. Translation: CASSQASGQIRSNQPQHF.

The J gene is TRBJ1-5, the V gene TRBV19; a weak D match, TRBD1 (5 bases). The germline CDR1 and CDR2 sequences are LNHDA and SQIVND (reference sequence). The CDR3 covers 14 residues. V was trimmed by 10 bases and J by 6 bases, leaving 19 bases between them. The chain's CDR3 is CATRTSAGGQPQHF. The CDR3 DNA reads TGTGCCACCCGAACTTCTGCGGGGGGTCAGCCCCAGCATTTT.

This chain joins TRBV5-5 and TRBJ2-5; TRBD1 might be the D (5 bases). This CDR3 is built from 16 residues. V lost 2 bases to trimming and J lost 1 base, with 15 bases between them. Germline CDR1 reads SGHKS; CDR2 reads YYEKEE (reference sequence). The CDR3 loop reads CASSFVLVDSQETQYF. The CDR3 DNA follows: TGTGCCAGCAGCTTTGTTTTGGTTGACAGCCAAGAGACCCAGTACTTC. Combining the CDR3 with reference TRBV5-5 and TRBJ2-5 gives the whole variable domain DAGVTQSPTHLIKTRGQQVTLRCSPISGHKSVSWYQQVLGQGPQFIFQYYEKEERGRGNFPDRFSARQFPNYSSELNVNALLLGDSALYLCASSFVLVDSQETQYFGPGTRLLVL.

This chain joins TRBV28 and TRBJ1-1; 10 bases are shared with TRBD1. Germline CDR1 reads MDHEN; CDR2 reads SYDVKM. Germline trimming cut 4 bases from V and 1 base from J; bases unmatched to any gene: 3. The CDR3 has 15 residues. The DNA for the CDR3 is TGTGCCAGCAGTTCAGGACAGGGGGGGAACACTGAAGCTTTCTTT. Its protein is CASSSGQGGNTEAFF.

This clone was detected only once. The chain carries TRBV7-2 and TRBJ2-7; 7 nucleotides agree with TRBD1. V lost 6 bases, J lost 2 bases, and 7 bases stayed unmatched. Germline lookup yields CDR1 SGHTA and CDR2 FQGNSA. The CDR3 is 14 residues long. This CDR3 is CASSLEGGPYEQYF. The CDR3 DNA reads TGTGCCAGCAGTCTTGAAGGGGGCCCCTACGAGCAGTACTTC.

The gene calls are TRBV25-1 and TRBJ1-1; D is unclear. V was pared by 3 bases and J by 1 base, with 12 bases between. CDR3 size: 15 residues. Germline V gives CDR1 MGHDK, CDR2 SYGVNS. CDR3 sequence reads: CASSDFATGNTEAFF. In nucleotides, the CDR3 is TGTGCCAGCAGTGATTTTGCGACGGGGAACACTGAAGCTTTCTTT.